This TCR beta chain originates from a study of shared clonotypes between healthy human individuals. Using immunoSEQ multiplex PCR, the repertoire was profiled, and TCRdb retains in-frame clones only, with some absent. The table records over 950,000 clones, 60% to 85% of them present only once. Between the trimmed V and J ends, which lost 4 bases and 7 bases, there was a span of 10 bases. Per the germline V gene, CDR1 is MDHEN and CDR2 is SYDVKM. The CDR3 totals 12 residues. Every donor was a Caucasian adult from Nashville, Tennessee. Study-level findings and limits: For naive CD4 cells, roughly 5% of clonotypes were shared across a few donors.

Regarding this clone: Antigen unknown.

The chain joins TRBV28 to TRBJ1-1; TRBD1 is a possible D gene (5 bases). The sample comprised memory CD4+ T cells from PBMCs. Subset reported: CD45RA-negative fraction. The TCR sequence derives from a man between 18 and 29 years old in good health. Some clones in this sample may be carry-over from other donors' samples. CDR3 DNA: TGTGCCAGCAGTTCCGTGGGGCGTGAAGCTTTCTTT. Translating gives CASSSVGREAFF. The variable domain in full, completed from reference TRBV28 and TRBJ1-1, reads DVKVTQSSRYLVKRTGEKVFLECVQDMDHENMFWYRQDPGLGLRLIYFSYDVKMKEKGDIPEGYSVSREKKERFSLILESASTNQTSMYLCASSSVGREAFFGQGTRLTVV.